Presented here are 8 T cell receptor beta chains from one specimen sequenced in a study of blood T cell repertoires in COVID-19. Method: immunoSEQ multiplex PCR; TCRdb's copy keeps in-frame clones and lacks some. The sample consists of around 260,000 clones, more than 80% of them appearing once. Material: PBMCs or T cells enriched from blood (not recorded which). These receptors all come from a woman aged 25 to 39 who had recovered from COVID-19.

The V gene is TRBV5-4, the J gene TRBJ2-7; a possible D gene is TRBD1 (6 bases). The germline V and J ends were trimmed by 4 bases and 2 bases, with 16 bases remaining between them. The germline V gene encodes CDR1 SGHNT and CDR2 YYREEE (reference sequence). The CDR3 has 15 amino acids. CDR3 sequence: CASSPKPGQAYEQYF. The CDR3 bases are TGTGCCAGCAGCCCTAAGCCGGGACAAGCCTACGAGCAGTACTTC.

The chain is built from TRBV7-8 and TRBJ1-3, with D perhaps matching TRBD1 (6 bases). CDR3 length: 18 residues. Looked up from germline, CDR1 is SGHVS and CDR2 is FQNEAQ. Trimming removed 2 bases from V and 2 bases from J, with 19 bases in between. In DNA, the CDR3 is TGTGCCAGCAGCTTATCCCCATCTACAGGGCCCACTGGAAACACCATATATTTT. Its translation: CASSLSPSTGPTGNTIYF.

The rearrangement links TRBV14 to TRBJ1-1, with TRBD1 matching 7 bases. CDR1 and CDR2 from the germline V gene are SGHDN and FVKESK. The J segment lost 1 base and the V segment lost 1 base, leaving 9 bases of the junction unmatched. The CDR3 runs to 17 residues. CDR3: CASSQGSRGKANTEAFF. CDR3 nucleotides: TGTGCCAGCAGCCAAGGATCCAGGGGGAAGGCGAACACTGAAGCTTTCTTT.

This clone was seen more than once but under ten times. This chain uses TRBV7-2 with TRBJ2-7; tentative D call: TRBD2 (5 bases). Deletions cut 5 bases from V and 2 bases from J, with 10 bases between. The CDR3 totals 13 residues. Germline CDR1 is SGHTA and CDR2 is FQGNSA. Here the CDR3 DNA reads TGTGCCAGCAGCCTCGCGGGCCCCTACGAGCAGTACTTC. Its protein product is CASSLAGPYEQYF.

This clone is a singleton in its sample. This chain connects TRBV30 to TRBJ2-7, with D possibly being TRBD2 (5 bases). Trimming cost V 4 bases and J 3 bases, with 19 bases left between them. Germline values: CDR1 GTSNPN, CDR2 SVGIG (reference sequence). The length of the CDR3 is 15 residues. The CDR3 loop is CAWNFQGTSYYEQYF. DNA for the CDR3: TGTGCCTGGAATTTTCAAGGCACTAGTTACTACGAGCAGTACTTC.

The rearrangement links TRBV24-1 to TRBJ2-3, with a weak D call TRBD2 (5 bases). Trimming left V 10 bases short and J 1 base short, with 11 bases between. The germline gives CDR1 KGHDR, CDR2 SFDVKD. The CDR3 contains 13 residues. The CDR3, as DNA: TGTGCCACTCAGAGGGTTGGCACAGATACGCAGTATTTT. The encoded protein is CATQRVGTDTQYF.

This chain uses TRBV7-8 with TRBJ2-3; 11 positions match TRBD2. The CDR3 contains 16 residues. Germline V gene data show CDR1 as SGHVS and CDR2 as FQNEAQ. Trimming removed 1 base from V and 4 bases from J; junction bases left unmatched: 4. CDR3 in amino acids: CASSLELAGAPDTQYF. DNA of the CDR3: TGTGCCAGCAGCTTAGAACTAGCGGGAGCCCCAGATACGCAGTATTTT.

As to this clone: The sample contains more than one DNA sequence encoding this CDR3. Here the CDR3 reads CASSVLGRGRGLTGELFF. The CDR3 coding sequence is TGTGCCAGCAGCGTATTAGGTCGGGGAAGGGGGCTCACCGGGGAGCTGTTTTTT. The chain combines TRBV9 with TRBJ2-2, with 7 positions matching TRBD1. Germline V lookup: CDR1 SGDLS, CDR2 YYNGEE. Losses at the gene ends were 1 base for V and 4 bases for J; bases not matched to a gene: 13. The CDR3 length is 18 residues.